The 28 T cell receptor beta chains below all came from one sample that was sequenced in a study of response to subunit inactivated influenza vaccine. TCRdb re-analysed the RT-PCR reads in MiXCR, keeping a single row per CDR3 protein. The sample carries over 400,000 distinct CDR3 sequences, 9.5% to 12% recorded once. The sample was PBMCs from blood, taken around seven weeks after vaccination. The receptors derive from a man in his forties or fifties who received an inactivated influenza vaccine.

This clonotype has only a few counts. V is TRBV4-1 and J is TRBJ2-7, with D possibly matching TRBD1 (5 bases). This CDR3 region has 15 residues. Trimming removed 0 bases from V and 5 bases from J, with 14 bases in between. Looked up from germline, CDR1 is MGHRA and CDR2 is YSYEKL. The DNA of the CDR3 is TGCGCCAGCAGCCAAGAAACAGTCAGGGTCCACGAGCAGTACTTC. Translated, it gives CASSQETVRVHEQYF.

In its sample, this clonotype was seen a few times. The rearrangement uses TRBV28 and TRBJ2-7, with TRBD2 matching over 9 bases. Per germline, CDR1 MDHEN and CDR2 SYDVKM. Trimming removed 3 bases from V and 0 bases from J; junction bases left unmatched: 6. The CDR3 runs 16 residues. The CDR3 protein is CASSFPLAGSSYEQYF. CDR3 in DNA: TGTGCCAGCAGTTTCCCGCTAGCGGGGAGCTCCTACGAGCAGTACTTC.

This clonotype was counted at least ten times. The gene calls are TRBV12-3 or TRBV12-4 and TRBJ2-5, with 14 bases fitting TRBD2. After removal of 4 bases from V and 9 bases from J, the junction contained 7 bases not matched to a gene. This CDR3 contains 15 residues. As DNA, the CDR3 is TGTGCCAGCAGTTCCGGGACTAGCGGGAGATGGGCCCAGTACTTC. Translated: CASSSGTSGRWAQYF.

At least ten counts were recorded for this clonotype. This chain joins TRBV5-1 and TRBJ1-6; 7 bases line up with TRBD1. The germline V gene has CDR1 SGHRS and CDR2 YFSETQ. V was pared by 3 bases and J by 3 bases, with 3 bases of the junction left unmatched. The CDR3 loop spans 15 amino acids. In nucleotides, the CDR3 is TGCGCCAGCAGCTCGGGGGACAGCTATAATTCACCCCTCCACTTT. Translating gives CASSSGDSYNSPLHF. Looking up the rest from reference TRBV5-1 and TRBJ1-6 gives the full variable domain: KAGVTQTPRYLIKTRGQQVTLSCSPISGHRSVSWYQQTPGQGLQFLFEYFSETQRNKGNFPGRFSGRQFSNSRSEMNVSTLELGDSALYLCASSSGDSYNSPLHFGNGTRLTVT.

This clonotype was counted at least ten times. V usage is TRBV29-1 and J usage is TRBJ2-7, with D perhaps TRBD1 (8 bases). This CDR3 spans 12 amino acids. V gave up 7 bases and J gave up 3 bases, with 13 bases separating them. Germline V gene data show CDR1 as SQVTM and CDR2 as ANQGSEA. The CDR3 here is CSGTGRDYEQYF. As DNA, the CDR3 is TGCAGCGGGACAGGGAGGGACTACGAGCAGTACTTC.

This clonotype occurred a few times. This rearrangement joins TRBV7-2 to TRBJ2-1; TRBD2 agrees at 8 bases. The germline gives CDR1 SGHTA, CDR2 FQGNSA. The CDR3 extends over 16 amino acids. V dropped 0 bases and J dropped 1; count of bases not matched to a gene: 2. For the CDR3, the DNA is TGTGCCAGCAGCTTAGCGCCGGGAGGGTCCTACAATGAGCAGTTCTTC. Amino acid sequence: CASSLAPGGSYNEQFF. Full variable domain (outside the CDR3, taken from reference TRBV7-2 and TRBJ2-1): GAGVSQSPSNKVTEKGKDVELRCDPISGHTALYWYRQSLGQGLEFLIYFQGNSAPDKSGLPSDRFSAERTGGSVSTLTIQRTQQEDSAVYLCASSLAPGGSYNEQFFGPGTRLTVL.

The chain is built from TRBV20-1 and TRBJ2-2; a possible D gene is TRBD1 (5 bases). This CDR3 comprises 14 residues. In germline, CDR1 is DFQATT, CDR2 SNEGSKA (reference sequence). The ends were cut back, 3 bases at V and 1 base at J, with 9 bases in the middle. The CDR3 region is CSASRTRNTGELFF. The DNA for the CDR3 is TGCAGTGCTAGTAGGACAAGGAACACCGGGGAGCTGTTTTTT.

This sequence joins TRBV12-3 or TRBV12-4 and TRBJ2-7, with 10 positions matching TRBD2. CDR3 length equals 14 residues. The ends lost 4 bases at V and 4 bases at J; junction bases unmatched: 4. The CDR3 coding sequence is TGTGCCAGCAGTTACCGTAGCGGGGGGTACGAGCAGTACTTC. Residues: CASSYRSGGYEQYF.

This clonotype turned up a few times. V usage is TRBV6-5 and J usage is TRBJ2-7; 9 nucleotides line up with TRBD1. This CDR3 has 16 residues. The V and J ends lost 2 bases and 4 bases, in that order; junction bases with no gene match: 9. Germline V gene lookup returns CDR1 MNHEY and CDR2 SVGAGI. The CDR3 sequence: CASSYKPYRGRYEQYF. For the CDR3, the DNA is TGTGCCAGCAGTTACAAGCCCTACAGGGGGCGGTACGAGCAGTACTTC.

The genes are TRBV10-2 and TRBJ2-3; 8 bases match TRBD1. Trimming at V came to 6 bases and at J to 0 bases, leaving 8 bases not matched to a gene. Germline values: CDR1 WSHSY, CDR2 SAAADI. The CDR3 contains 16 residues. The CDR3 spells CASRLYRGSSTDTQYF. The CDR3, as DNA: TGCGCCAGCAGACTTTACAGGGGGTCTAGCACAGATACGCAGTATTTT.

The chain combines TRBV6-1 with TRBJ1-2; D uncertain. The CDR3 sequence is 14 residues long. The germline CDR1 and CDR2 sequences are MNHNS and SASEGT. Trimming took off 4 bases at V and 5 bases at J, with 14 bases between the two ends. In nucleotides, the CDR3 is TGTGCCAGCAGTGGACCCCGACTGCTGTATGGCTACACCTTC. Residues: CASSGPRLLYGYTF.

The V gene is TRBV7-2, the J gene TRBJ2-7; D might be TRBD1 or TRBD2, each matching 5 bases. Trimming cost V 1 base and J 3 bases, with 13 bases left between them. The CDR3 extends over 15 amino acids. Germline V lookup: CDR1 SGHTA, CDR2 FQGNSA. The CDR3 DNA reads as TGTGCCAGCAGCTTAGACGTCGAGGGGTTCTACGAGCAGTACTTC. Its protein product is CASSLDVEGFYEQYF.

This clonotype was counted between two and nine times. This chain joins TRBV7-9 and TRBJ2-3; 8 positions agree with TRBD2. This CDR3 comprises 15 residues. The germline gives CDR1 SEHNR, CDR2 FQNEAQ (reference sequence). V trimming: 4 bases; J trimming: 4 bases; junction bases outside the gene matches: 7. Here the CDR3 DNA reads TGTGCCAGCAGCTCCGGGAGGGCCTCGGCAGATACGCAGTATTTT. Translating gives CASSSGRASADTQYF. The full variable domain, rest sourced from reference TRBV7-9 and TRBJ2-3, is DTGVSQNPRHKITKRGQNVTFRCDPISEHNRLYWYRQTLGQGPEFLTYFQNEAQLEKSRLLSDRFSAERPKGSFSTLEIQRTEQGDSAMYLCASSSGRASADTQYFGPGTRLTVL.

Only a few counts were recorded for this clonotype. The CDR3 DNA follows: TGCGCCAGCAGCTTGGACGGGACAGGCACTGAAGCTTTCTTT. Translating gives CASSLDGTGTEAFF. The chain couples TRBV5-1 to TRBJ1-1; 8 nucleotides match TRBD1. V was clipped by 0 bases and J by 4 bases; unmatched bases: 2. The CDR3 runs to 14 residues. Germline V gene sequence: CDR1 SGHRS, CDR2 YFSETQ.

This clonotype was observed many times. V gene TRBV12-3 or TRBV12-4 combines with J gene TRBJ1-1; no clear D gene. V lost 6 bases, J lost 1 base, and 18 bases lay in between. The CDR3 contains 16 residues. The CDR3 sequence is CASRPRLGQPNTEAFF. The CDR3 DNA follows: TGTGCCAGCAGGCCCAGATTAGGCCAGCCGAACACTGAAGCTTTCTTT.

The table lists this clonotype with many counts. V gene TRBV12-3 or TRBV12-4 combines with J gene TRBJ2-7; TRBD2 might be the D (5 bases). This CDR3 comprises 14 residues. The ends were cut back, 5 bases at V and 5 bases at J, with 16 bases in the middle. The CDR3 protein is CASSPNRGLHEQYF. The CDR3 DNA reads as TGTGCCAGCAGTCCCAATCGGGGATTACACGAGCAGTACTTC.

J is TRBJ1-1 and V is TRBV18; D is unclear. Germline CDR1 is KGHSH and CDR2 is LQKENI. V was clipped by 3 bases and J by 0 bases, with 14 bases between them. There are 16 residues in the CDR3. Written as DNA, the CDR3 is TGTGCCAGCTCACCGACGAATGGTCTCGTGAACACTGAAGCTTTCTTT. Amino acid sequence: CASSPTNGLVNTEAFF. Using reference TRBV18 and TRBJ1-1 for the parts outside the CDR3, the full variable domain is NAGVMQNPRHLVRRRGQEARLRCSPMKGHSHVYWYRQLPEEGLKFMVYLQKENIIDESGMPKERFSAEFPKEGPSILRIQQVVRGDSAAYFCASSPTNGLVNTEAFFGQGTRLTVV.

Ten or more counts support this clonotype. CDR3 nucleotides: TGTGCCAGCAGCTTCCTAGCGGGGGGGGGGTACGGTGAGCAGTTCTTC. Translation: CASSFLAGGGYGEQFF. The rearrangement links TRBV5-6 to TRBJ2-1, with TRBD2 identical over 12 bases. The CDR3 has 16 amino acids. V dropped 2 bases and J dropped 9; count of bases not matched to a gene: 9. In germline, CDR1 is SGHDT, CDR2 YYEEEE.

This clonotype was seen a few times. The genes are TRBV28 and TRBJ1-1, with D perhaps TRBD1 (6 bases). V was trimmed by 3 bases and J by 11 bases, leaving 16 bases between them. The germline V gene has CDR1 MDHEN and CDR2 SYDVKM. This CDR3 comprises 13 residues. CDR3 DNA sequence: TGTGCCAGCAGTTTTTCAGGGGTGGGGGAGGCTTTCTTT. Protein sequence: CASSFSGVGEAFF.

This clonotype came up a few times. The chain recombines TRBV10-3 with TRBJ2-2; D unclear. Trimming removed 0 bases at V and 0 bases at J, with 11 bases between. Germline V gene data show CDR1 as ENHRY and CDR2 as SYGVKD. CDR3 length equals 17 residues. The CDR3 spells CAISESPSEANTGELFF. The CDR3 DNA follows: TGTGCCATCAGTGAGTCGCCCAGCGAAGCGAACACCGGGGAGCTGTTTTTT.

This clonotype was counted only a few times. The chain uses TRBV6-2 or TRBV6-3 and TRBJ2-3; 9 nucleotides line up with TRBD1. The CDR3 spans 18 residues. Germline V gene lookup returns CDR1 MNHEY and CDR2 SVGEGT. With 6 bases clipped from V and 6 bases from J, the junction kept 19 bases outside the gene matches. In DNA form, the CDR3 reads TGTGCCAGCAGCCACCGGGACAGGGCATTCTCACGCGAGGATACGCAGTATTTT. Translating gives CASSHRDRAFSREDTQYF.

The chain uses TRBV29-1 and TRBJ2-5; maybe TRBD2 (7 bases). This CDR3 has 12 residues. V was pared by 7 bases and J by 5 bases, with 14 bases between. Germline-derived CDR1 and CDR2 are SQVTM and ANQGSEA. CDR3 amino acids: CSARGGRETQYF. In DNA, the CDR3 is TGCAGCGCTAGGGGGGGACGGGAGACCCAGTACTTC.

This clonotype showed up many times. The chain uses TRBV5-1 and TRBJ2-2; no definite D call. Trimming removed 3 bases from V and 2 bases from J, with 11 bases in between. This CDR3 has 15 residues. Germline CDR1 SGHRS, CDR2 YFSETQ. The CDR3, as DNA: TGCGCCAGCAGCTCCCGGACCGCAAACACCGGGGAGCTGTTTTTT. It yields the protein CASSSRTANTGELFF.

This clonotype showed up just a few times. The chain has TRBV12-3 or TRBV12-4 and TRBJ2-2; 7 nucleotides match TRBD1. V lost 7 bases, J lost 0 bases, and 8 bases stayed unmatched. CDR3 length equals 16 residues. The DNA for the CDR3 is TGTGCCAGCATTCGGGACAGACTCGCGAACACCGGGGAGCTGTTTTTT. Residues: CASIRDRLANTGELFF.

This clonotype was seen many times. The gene calls are TRBV12-3 or TRBV12-4 and TRBJ1-5, with TRBD1 matching 7 bases. V gave up 6 bases and J gave up 1 base; unmatched junction bases: 0. The CDR3 is 13 amino acids. The CDR3 DNA is TGTGCCAGCAGGGACAGGAGCAATCAGCCCCAGCATTTT. It translates to CASRDRSNQPQHF.

This clonotype appeared many times. The chain links TRBV5-1 to TRBJ2-7; D perhaps matches TRBD2 (5 bases). Trimming removed 0 bases at V and 3 bases at J, with 13 bases between. Germline CDR1 reads SGHRS; CDR2 reads YFSETQ. CDR3 length: 15 residues. CDR3 nucleotides: TGCGCCAGCAGCTTGGCCTTTGGAGGAATCTACGAGCAGTACTTC. Translating it yields CASSLAFGGIYEQYF.

This clonotype was counted only a few times. J is TRBJ2-3 and V is TRBV24-1; no reliable D call. The CDR3 is 13 amino acids. Per the germline V gene, CDR1 is KGHDR and CDR2 is SFDVKD. With 4 bases removed from V and 4 bases from J, the gap between germline ends came to 8 bases. CDR3 sequence: CATSDTVPDTQYF. As DNA, the CDR3 is TGTGCCACCAGTGACACGGTTCCAGATACGCAGTATTTT.

The chain uses TRBV30 and TRBJ1-1; tentative D call: TRBD1 (6 bases). V gave up 7 bases and J gave up 4 bases, with 10 bases separating them. CDR3 length: 11 amino acids. CDR1 is GTSNPN, CDR2 SVGIG, per germline (reference sequence). The CDR3 bases are TGTGCCTCACAGGGCTTCACTGAAGCTTTCTTT. It codes for CASQGFTEAFF.